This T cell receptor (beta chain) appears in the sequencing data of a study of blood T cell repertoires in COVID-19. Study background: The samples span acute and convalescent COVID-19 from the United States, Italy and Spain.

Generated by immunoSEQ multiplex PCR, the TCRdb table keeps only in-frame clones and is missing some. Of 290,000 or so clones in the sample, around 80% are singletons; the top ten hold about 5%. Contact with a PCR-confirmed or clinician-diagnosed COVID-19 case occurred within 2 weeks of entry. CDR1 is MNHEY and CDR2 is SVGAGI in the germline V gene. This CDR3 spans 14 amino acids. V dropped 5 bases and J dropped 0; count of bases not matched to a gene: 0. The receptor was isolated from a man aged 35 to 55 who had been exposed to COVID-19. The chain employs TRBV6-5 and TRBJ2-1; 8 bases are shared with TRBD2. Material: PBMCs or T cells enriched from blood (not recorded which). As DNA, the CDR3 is TGTGCCAGCAGTAGCGGGAGCTCCTACAATGAGCAGTTCTTC. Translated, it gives CASSSGSSYNEQFF.